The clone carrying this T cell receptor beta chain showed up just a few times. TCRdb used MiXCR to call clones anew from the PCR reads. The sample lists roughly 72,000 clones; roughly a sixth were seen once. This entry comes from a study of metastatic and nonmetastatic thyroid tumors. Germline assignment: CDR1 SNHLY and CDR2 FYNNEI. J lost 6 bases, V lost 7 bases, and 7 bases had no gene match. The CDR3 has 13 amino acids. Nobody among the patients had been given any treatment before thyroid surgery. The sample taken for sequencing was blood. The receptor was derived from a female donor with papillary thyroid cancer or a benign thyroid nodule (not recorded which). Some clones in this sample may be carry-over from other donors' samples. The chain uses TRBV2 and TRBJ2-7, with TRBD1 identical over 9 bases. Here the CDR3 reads CASTGTGFGEQYF. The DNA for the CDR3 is TGTGCCAGCACCGGGACAGGGTTTGGCGAGCAGTACTTC.